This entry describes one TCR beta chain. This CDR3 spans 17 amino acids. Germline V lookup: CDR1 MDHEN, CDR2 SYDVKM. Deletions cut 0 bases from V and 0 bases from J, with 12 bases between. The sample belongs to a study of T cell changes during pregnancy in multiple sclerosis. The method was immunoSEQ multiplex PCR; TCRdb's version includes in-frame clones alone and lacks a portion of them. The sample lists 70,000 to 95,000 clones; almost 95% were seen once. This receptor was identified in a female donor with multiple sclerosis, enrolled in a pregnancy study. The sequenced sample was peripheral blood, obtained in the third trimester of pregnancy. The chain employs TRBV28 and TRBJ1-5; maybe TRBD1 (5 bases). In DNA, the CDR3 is TGTGCCAGCAGTTTATGGTTGACAGTGGGTAGCAATCAGCCCCAGCATTTT. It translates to CASSLWLTVGSNQPQHF. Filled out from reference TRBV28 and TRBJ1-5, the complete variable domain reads DVKVTQSSRYLVKRTGEKVFLECVQDMDHENMFWYRQDPGLGLRLIYFSYDVKMKEKGDIPEGYSVSREKKERFSLILESASTNQTSMYLCASSLWLTVGSNQPQHFGDGTRLSIL.